This T cell receptor (beta chain) originates from a study of cytomegalovirus exposure and HLA in healthy donors. Study findings and constraints: Productive status was seen about 90% or about 30% of the time for most TCR beta V segments in an earlier analysis.

Germline V gives CDR1 SNHLY, CDR2 FYNNEI. The CDR3 consists of 14 residues. V was shortened by 6 bases and J by 1 base, with 12 bases between the two germline ends. The PCR employed 60 Vbeta primers together with 13 Jbeta primers. Data came from immunoSEQ multiplex PCR; TCRdb stores just in-frame clones and leaves some out. Counted here are 150,000 to 200,000 clones, 85% occurring once; the ten biggest clones make up 1%. Notes on this clone: Its antigen remains unknown.

The TCR originated in a boy aged 2 to 10 in good health and CMV-seronegative. Specimen: PBMCs. The chain combines TRBV2 with TRBJ1-1; possibly TRBD1 for D (5 bases). For the CDR3, the DNA is TGTGCCAGCAGCGACAGCACTCCGAACACTGAAGCTTTCTTT. Translating it yields CASSDSTPNTEAFF.